This entry lists 14 T cell receptor beta chains sequenced from one sample in a study of T cell repertoires in cytomegalovirus infection. These receptors lack a known antigen. TCRdb analysed the reads with MiXCR anew, one entry per CDR3 protein. The sample includes 550,000 to 850,000 distinct CDR3 sequences, roughly a third seen only once; the top ten take around a sixth. The sequenced sample was cultured PBMCs, obtained from culture after CMV antigen stimulation. Receptor source: a human donor in good health (CMV status not recorded). Some clones in this sample may be carry-over from other donors' samples.

The chain joins TRBV14 to TRBJ2-7, with 7 bases fitting TRBD1. This CDR3 region has 14 residues. The trim removed 4 bases at V and 4 bases at J, leaving 7 bases unmatched. The germline CDR1 and CDR2 sequences are SGHDN and FVKESK. CDR3 region: CASSPWGTAYEQYF. For the CDR3, the DNA is TGTGCCAGCAGCCCGTGGGGGACAGCGTACGAGCAGTACTTC. Supplemented by reference TRBV14 and TRBJ2-7, the full variable domain reads EAGVTQFPSHSVIEKGQTVTLRCDPISGHDNLYWYRRVMGKEIKFLLHFVKESKQDESGMPNNRFLAERTGGTYSTLKVQPAELEDSGVYFCASSPWGTAYEQYFGPGTRLTVT.

This clonotype has just a few counts. This chain links TRBV10-3 with TRBJ2-7; no definite D call. Germline V gene lookup returns CDR1 ENHRY and CDR2 SYGVKD. Trimming removed 10 bases from V and 7 bases from J, with 47 bases in between. The CDR3 runs to 22 residues. The CDR3: CATIGEHPYKSSPTVRLEEQYF. CDR3 DNA: TGTGCCACCATTGGAGAACACCCCTACAAATCATCCCCCACCGTACGGTTGGAGGAGCAGTACTTC.

The gene calls are TRBV20-1 and TRBJ1-1; D is possibly TRBD1 (5 bases). V was shortened by 3 bases and J by 3 bases, with 14 bases between the two germline ends. CDR1 is DFQATT, CDR2 SNEGSKA, per germline (reference sequence). The CDR3 has 14 residues. The CDR3: CSASRAPGYTEAFF. For the CDR3, the DNA is TGCAGTGCTAGTAGGGCCCCAGGGTACACTGAAGCTTTCTTT.

The J gene is TRBJ1-5, the V gene TRBV5-1; weak D call: TRBD1 (5 bases). V lost 0 bases to trimming and J lost 5 bases, with 12 bases between them. The CDR3 contains 15 residues. Germline V gives CDR1 SGHRS, CDR2 YFSETQ. In DNA, the CDR3 is TGCGCCAGCAGCTTGGAACCGGGGGTCGATCAGCCCCAGCATTTT. Protein product: CASSLEPGVDQPQHF.

As DNA, the CDR3 is TGTGCCAGCAGCCCTCCTATCGCCTACAATGAGCAGTTCTTC. This gives the protein CASSPPIAYNEQFF. The chain combines TRBV7-2 with TRBJ2-1; D remains unclear. V lost 5 bases and J 2 bases, leaving 10 bases between the germline ends. The CDR3 spans 14 residues. Germline V CDR1 and CDR2: SGHTA, FQGNSA.

This chain links TRBV19 with TRBJ2-3; D possibly corresponds to TRBD1 (5 bases). Germline loops: CDR1 LNHDA, CDR2 SQIVND (reference sequence). Trimming stripped 7 bases from V and 3 bases from J, with 14 bases between. This CDR3 contains 14 residues. CDR3 protein: CASMWQGVTDTQYF. CDR3 in DNA: TGTGCCAGTATGTGGCAGGGCGTGACAGATACGCAGTATTTT.

The chain has TRBV5-6 and TRBJ2-1; 8 nucleotides agree with TRBD2. This CDR3 comprises 16 residues. The ends lost 4 bases at V and 8 bases at J; junction bases unmatched: 14. Per germline, CDR1 SGHDT and CDR2 YYEEEE. The DNA of the CDR3 is TGTGCCAGCAGCCCCGTCCCACACGGGGGGGATTATGAGCAGTTCTTC. Its protein is CASSPVPHGGDYEQFF.

This clonotype was recorded many times. The chain carries TRBV12-3 or TRBV12-4 and TRBJ1-1; D is unclear. The CDR3 consists of 15 residues. V lost 5 bases and J lost 0, with 13 bases in between. The CDR3 DNA reads TGTGCCAGCAGTCCTACTACCGGGGTGAACACTGAAGCTTTCTTT. It specifies CASSPTTGVNTEAFF.

In its sample, this clonotype was seen a few times. The genes are TRBV19 and TRBJ2-3; 11 nucleotides agree with TRBD2. The CDR3 consists of 18 residues. From germline, CDR1 is LNHDA and CDR2 SQIVND (reference sequence). J lost 5 bases, V lost 5 bases, and 15 bases had no gene match. DNA of the CDR3: TGTGCCAGTAGTCGGTTAGCGGGGGGGCCACCCACGGGAGATACGCAGTATTTT. Residues: CASSRLAGGPPTGDTQYF.

The chain is built from TRBV7-6 and TRBJ2-1; tentative D call: TRBD1 (6 bases). V was trimmed by 7 bases and J by 12 bases, leaving 16 bases between them. Germline V gives CDR1 SGHVS, CDR2 FNYEAQ. The CDR3 loop spans 12 amino acids. The CDR3 region is CASTRDTLVQFF. In DNA, the CDR3 is TGTGCCAGCACCCGGGACACCTTGGTGCAGTTCTTC. The variable domain in full, with the rest retrieved from reference TRBV7-6 and TRBJ2-1, is GAGVSQSPRYKVTKRGQDVALRCDPISGHVSLYWYRQALGQGPEFLTYFNYEAQQDKSGLPNDRFSAERPEGSISTLTIQRTEQRDSAMYRCASTRDTLVQFFGPGTRLTVL.

The V call is TRBV3-1, the J call TRBJ1-4; D might be TRBD1 (6 bases). Per the germline V gene, CDR1 is LGHDT and CDR2 is YNNKEL (reference sequence). V was cut by 5 bases and J by 5 bases, with 15 bases left in between. The CDR3 has 15 residues. CDR3 bases: TGTGCCAGCAGCGTTACCGGGACAAACAATGAAAAACTGTTTTTT. It encodes CASSVTGTNNEKLFF. Supplemented by reference TRBV3-1 and TRBJ1-4, the full variable domain reads DTAVSQTPKYLVTQMGNDKSIKCEQNLGHDTMYWYKQDSKKFLKIMFSYNNKELIINETVPNRFSPKSPDKAHLNLHINSLELGDSAVYFCASSVTGTNNEKLFFGSGTQLSVL.

This chain uses TRBV4-1 with TRBJ1-5; D uncertain. This CDR3 region has 15 residues. Trimming removed 2 bases from V and 5 bases from J, with 13 bases in between. CDR1 and CDR2 (germline): MGHRA, YSYEKL. The CDR3 sequence: CASSQPTDGYQPQHF. The CDR3 nucleotides read TGCGCCAGCAGCCAACCTACCGACGGGTATCAGCCCCAGCATTTT.

The chain joins TRBV18 to TRBJ2-1; 15 bases map to TRBD2. V lost 5 bases and J lost 7; bases outside the gene matches: 6. The CDR3 extends over 16 amino acids. Germline V lookup: CDR1 KGHSH, CDR2 LQKENI. CDR3 sequence: CASSYGLAGGRNEQFF. CDR3 in DNA: TGTGCCAGCTCATACGGACTAGCGGGAGGGCGGAATGAGCAGTTCTTC.

The chain couples TRBV2 to TRBJ2-1; 11 bases are shared with TRBD2. Germline CDR1 is SNHLY and CDR2 is FYNNEI. This CDR3 is built from 15 residues. The trim removed 5 bases at V and 5 bases at J, leaving 5 bases unmatched. CDR3 residues: CASSTLAGGNNEQFF. In DNA form, the CDR3 reads TGTGCCAGCAGTACGCTAGCGGGAGGAAACAATGAGCAGTTCTTC.